This TCR beta chain was captured in a study of T cell clonality in common variable immunodeficiency. Regarding the study as a whole: Compared with controls, CVID subjects had fewer shared TCRbeta clones.

This clone was counted ten times or more. Its antigen remains unknown. Read data end 3 residues before the CDR3 end; the end is taken from the germline J gene. Control and CVID samples contributed equal amounts of genomic DNA. Sequenced by immunoSEQ multiplex PCR; TCRdb stores in-frame clones only, minus some. The sample shows around 50,000 clones, none of them appearing just once. Between the trimmed V and J ends, which lost 0 bases and 3 bases, there was a span of 15 bases. Per the germline V gene, CDR1 is SGHTA and CDR2 is FQGNSA. CDR3 size: 17 residues. Material: peripheral blood mononuclear cells. The chain combines TRBV7-2 with TRBJ1-5; a weak D match, TRBD1 (5 bases). The receptor was isolated from a person aged 18 to 75 in good health. The CDR3 protein is CASSLAAAGILNQPQHF. The CDR3 bases that were read are TGTGCCAGCAGCTTAGCGGCGGCAGGGATCCTCAATCAGCCC.